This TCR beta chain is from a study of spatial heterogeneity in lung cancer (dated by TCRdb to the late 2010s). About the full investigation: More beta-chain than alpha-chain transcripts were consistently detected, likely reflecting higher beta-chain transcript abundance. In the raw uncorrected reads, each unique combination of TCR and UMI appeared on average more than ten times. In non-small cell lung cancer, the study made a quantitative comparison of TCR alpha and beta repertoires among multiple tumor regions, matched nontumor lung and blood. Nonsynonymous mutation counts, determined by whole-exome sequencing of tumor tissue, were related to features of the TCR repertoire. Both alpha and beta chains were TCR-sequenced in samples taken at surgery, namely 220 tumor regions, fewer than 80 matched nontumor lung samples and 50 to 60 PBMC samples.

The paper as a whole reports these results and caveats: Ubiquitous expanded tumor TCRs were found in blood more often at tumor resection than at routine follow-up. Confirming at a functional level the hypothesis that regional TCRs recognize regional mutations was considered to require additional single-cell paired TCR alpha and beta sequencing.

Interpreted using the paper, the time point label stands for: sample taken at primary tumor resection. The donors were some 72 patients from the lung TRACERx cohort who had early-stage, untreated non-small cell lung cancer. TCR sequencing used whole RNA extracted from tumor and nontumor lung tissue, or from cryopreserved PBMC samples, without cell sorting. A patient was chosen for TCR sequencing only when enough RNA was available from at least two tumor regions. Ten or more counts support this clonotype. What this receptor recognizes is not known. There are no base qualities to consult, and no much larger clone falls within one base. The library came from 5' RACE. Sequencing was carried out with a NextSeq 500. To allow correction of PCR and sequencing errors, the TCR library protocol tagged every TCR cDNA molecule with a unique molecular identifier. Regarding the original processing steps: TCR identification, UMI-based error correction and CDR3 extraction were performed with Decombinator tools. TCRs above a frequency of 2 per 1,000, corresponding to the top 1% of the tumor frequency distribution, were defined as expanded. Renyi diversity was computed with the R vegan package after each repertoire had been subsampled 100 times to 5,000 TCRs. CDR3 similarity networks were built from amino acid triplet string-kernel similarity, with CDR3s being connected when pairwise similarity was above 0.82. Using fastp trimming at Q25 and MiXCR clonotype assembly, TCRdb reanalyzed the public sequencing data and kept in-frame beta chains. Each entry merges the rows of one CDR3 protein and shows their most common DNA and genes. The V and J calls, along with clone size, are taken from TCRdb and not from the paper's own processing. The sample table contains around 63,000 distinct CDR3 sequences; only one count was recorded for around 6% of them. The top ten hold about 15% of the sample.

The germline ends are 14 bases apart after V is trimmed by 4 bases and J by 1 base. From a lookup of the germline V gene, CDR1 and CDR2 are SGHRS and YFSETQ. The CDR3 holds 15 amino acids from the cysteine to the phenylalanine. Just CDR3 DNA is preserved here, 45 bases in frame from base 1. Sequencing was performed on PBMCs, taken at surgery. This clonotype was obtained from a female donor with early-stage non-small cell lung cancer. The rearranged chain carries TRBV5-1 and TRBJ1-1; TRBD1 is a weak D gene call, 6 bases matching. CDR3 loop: CASSPLGGGNTEAFF. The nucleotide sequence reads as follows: TGCGCCAGCAGCCCACTAGGAGGGGGGAACACTGAAGCTTTCTTT.